This T cell receptor beta chain derives from a study of cytomegalovirus exposure and HLA in healthy donors. In the PCR, 60 Vbeta and 13 Jbeta primers were used. TCRdb's table, derived via immunoSEQ multiplex PCR, lists solely in-frame clones and lacks some. Its table records about 210,000 clones. Turning to this clone: Its specificity is not known.

Whole-study results and caveats: Researchers had no immune exposure information except CMV serostatus available.

Germline V CDR1 and CDR2: MGHRA, YSYEKL. The CDR3 sequence is 16 residues long. Trimming took 0 bases from V and 6 from J, leaving 18 bases between them. The receptor was isolated from a woman younger than 45 in good health and CMV-seropositive. The chain combines TRBV4-1 with TRBJ2-7; perhaps TRBD2 as D (5 bases). The source material was PBMCs. The CDR3 loop is CASSQDTPRGRFEQYF. Here the CDR3 DNA reads TGCGCCAGCAGCCAAGATACCCCACGGGGTCGGTTCGAGCAGTACTTC.